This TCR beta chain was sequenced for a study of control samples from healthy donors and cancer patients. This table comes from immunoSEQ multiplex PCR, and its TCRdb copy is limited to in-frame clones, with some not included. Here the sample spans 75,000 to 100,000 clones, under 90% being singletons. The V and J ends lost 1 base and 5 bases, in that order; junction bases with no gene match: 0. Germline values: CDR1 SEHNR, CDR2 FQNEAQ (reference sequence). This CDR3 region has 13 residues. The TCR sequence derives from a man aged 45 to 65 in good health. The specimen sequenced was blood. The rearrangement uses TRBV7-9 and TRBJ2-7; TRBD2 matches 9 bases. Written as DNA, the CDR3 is TGTGCCAGCAGCTTAGTAGCGGGGGACGAGCAGTACTTC. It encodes CASSLVAGDEQYF.